These 29 T cell receptor beta chains were sequenced from one sample in a study of blood T cell repertoires in COVID-19. TCRdb's table, derived via immunoSEQ multiplex PCR, lists solely in-frame clones and lacks some. The data show about 60,000 clones, with under 85% seen just once and less than 6% held by the top ten. Sequences were obtained from peripheral blood. The origin of the receptors is a woman aged 70-85 years with acute or convalescent COVID-19.

The V call is TRBV30, the J call TRBJ2-4; 11 positions agree with TRBD2. V shed 0 bases and J 1 base; nucleotides not matched to a gene: 5. The germline gives CDR1 GTSNPN, CDR2 SVGIG (reference sequence). The CDR3 runs to 17 residues. CDR3 amino acids: CAWSVMTSGAAKNIQYF. CDR3 bases: TGTGCCTGGAGTGTAATGACTAGCGGGGCGGCCAAAAACATTCAGTACTTC.

The chain joins TRBV5-1 to TRBJ2-3, with 13 bases aligning to TRBD2. The CDR3 has 23 residues. Trimming removed 0 bases from V and 0 bases from J; junction bases left unmatched: 19. Germline V gene data show CDR1 as SGHRS and CDR2 as YFSETQ. The CDR3 protein is CASSLVWPPSGLAGARSTDTQYF. The DNA of the CDR3 is TGCGCCAGCAGCTTGGTTTGGCCCCCAAGCGGACTAGCGGGGGCCCGGAGCACAGATACGCAGTATTTT.

V is TRBV5-1 and J is TRBJ2-1, with D possibly matching TRBD1 (6 bases). Germline V CDR1 and CDR2: SGHRS, YFSETQ. The germline V and J ends were trimmed by 1 base and 0 bases, with 11 bases remaining between them. This CDR3 comprises 16 residues. The CDR3 region is CASSLTGTNSYNEQFF. The CDR3 bases are TGCGCCAGCAGCTTGACCGGGACAAACTCCTACAATGAGCAGTTCTTC.

The chain couples TRBV5-5 to TRBJ2-2, with D possibly matching TRBD1 (6 bases). Germline loops: CDR1 SGHKS, CDR2 YYEKEE (reference sequence). Trimming took 2 bases from V and 3 from J, leaving 23 bases between them. The CDR3 extends over 19 amino acids. The chain's CDR3 is CASSFSLVFSGEHTGELFF. CDR3 bases: TGTGCCAGCAGCTTCTCGTTGGTTTTTTCAGGGGAGCACACCGGGGAGCTGTTTTTT.

This chain joins TRBV2 and TRBJ2-7; TRBD1 matches at 9 bases. This CDR3 comprises 15 residues. Trimming at V came to 3 bases and at J to 3 bases, leaving 6 bases not matched to a gene. CDR1 and CDR2 (germline): SNHLY, FYNNEI. DNA of the CDR3: TGTGCCAGCAGTGAGGTCGGGGGACAGGGCTACGAGCAGTACTTC. It encodes CASSEVGGQGYEQYF.

The rearrangement joins TRBV25-1 to TRBJ2-7; a possible D gene is TRBD2 (5 bases). V dropped 3 bases and J dropped 3 bases, with 15 bases sitting between them. The CDR3 runs to 15 residues. Germline V gene data show CDR1 as MGHDK and CDR2 as SYGVNS. The CDR3 loop is CASSEARGDFYEQYF. For the CDR3, the DNA is TGTGCCAGCAGTGAGGCCCGGGGTGACTTCTACGAGCAGTACTTC.

This clone has a handful of counts. Germline is not matched at one junction end, which may reflect a read error. The genes are TRBV2 and TRBJ1-2; 7 bases map to TRBD1. Germline V gene sequence: CDR1 SNHLY, CDR2 FYNNEI. This CDR3 region has 13 residues. DNA for the CDR3: TGTGCCAGCACTGAACAGGGGAACTATGGCTACACCTTC. Translated: CASTEQGNYGYTF.

V and J are TRBV4-2 and TRBJ1-6; 10 bases line up with TRBD1. Germline values: CDR1 LGHNA, CDR2 YNFKEQ. J was trimmed by 4 bases and V by 4 bases; bases with no gene match: 7. The CDR3 is 17 amino acids. The CDR3 DNA follows: TGTGCCAGCAGCCCATGGACAGGGGGGGGATATAATTCACCCCTCCACTTT. It encodes CASSPWTGGGYNSPLHF.

The chain recombines TRBV2 with TRBJ2-7; 7 bases align to TRBD1. This CDR3 contains 14 residues. V gave up 4 bases and J gave up 5 bases; unmatched junction bases: 8. Germline-derived CDR1 and CDR2 are SNHLY and FYNNEI. This CDR3 is CASSGRQGGNEQYF. CDR3 in DNA: TGTGCCAGCAGTGGACGACAGGGTGGGAACGAGCAGTACTTC.

The chain links TRBV18 to TRBJ2-5, with 10 bases identical to TRBD1. Looked up from germline, CDR1 is KGHSH and CDR2 is LQKENI. Trimming at V came to 6 bases and at J to 5 bases, leaving 3 bases not matched to a gene. This CDR3 has 13 residues. The CDR3 DNA is TGTGCCAGCTCCCGGGGACAGGGGGAGACCCAGTACTTC. Its protein is CASSRGQGETQYF.

The rearrangement joins TRBV9 to TRBJ1-1, with D hard to call. V lost 5 bases and J 1 base, leaving 15 bases between the germline ends. Germline V lookup: CDR1 SGDLS, CDR2 YYNGEE. The CDR3 runs to 15 residues. DNA of the CDR3: TGTGCCAGCAGTGGGCAAGGTCGGGGGAACACTGAAGCTTTCTTT. Residues: CASSGQGRGNTEAFF.

J is TRBJ2-3 and V is TRBV5-4; TRBD2 matches at 12 bases. CDR1 is SGHNT and CDR2 is YYREEE in the germline V gene (reference sequence). V was pared by 2 bases and J by 3 bases, with 10 bases of the junction left unmatched. The CDR3 covers 18 residues. The CDR3 loop is CASSLRPGLAGKTDTQYF. The CDR3 DNA reads TGTGCCAGCAGCTTAAGACCGGGACTAGCGGGCAAGACAGATACGCAGTATTTT.

This clone was counted at least ten times. CDR3 sequence (DNA): TGTGCCAGCAGCAACCCCGGGAACTCTGGAAACACCATATATTTT. Translating gives CASSNPGNSGNTIYF. This sequence joins TRBV21-1 and TRBJ1-3. TRBV21-1 is designated a pseudogene. This CDR3 is 15 amino acids long.

The chain is built from TRBV19 and TRBJ1-1; D unresolved. The CDR3 extends over 15 amino acids. Germline V gene data show CDR1 as LNHDA and CDR2 as SQIVND (reference sequence). The V and J ends lost 3 bases and 4 bases respectively, with 15 bases between them. CDR3 residues: CASSMGKAERTEAFF. The CDR3 nucleotides read TGTGCCAGTAGTATGGGCAAAGCGGAGCGCACTGAAGCTTTCTTT.

This clone was seen once. The rearrangement links TRBV5-1 to TRBJ2-2, with a weak D call TRBD1 (6 bases). Looked up from germline, CDR1 is SGHRS and CDR2 is YFSETQ. The CDR3 has 15 amino acids. V lost 3 bases and J 3 bases, leaving 12 bases between the germline ends. CDR3 sequence: CASSSRDTHTGELFF. CDR3 nucleotide sequence: TGCGCCAGCAGCTCCCGGGACACACACACCGGGGAGCTGTTTTTT.

Note on this clone: A junction boundary mismatches the germline segment, possibly from a read error. The chain joins TRBV7-7 to TRBJ2-2; 9 bases align to TRBD1. Germline assignment: CDR1 SSHAT and CDR2 FNYEAQ (reference sequence). CDR3 length equals 16 residues. This chain's CDR3 is CASSHEQGALVGELFF. The CDR3 DNA reads as TGTGCTAGCAGCCACGAACAGGGGGCGCTTGTCGGGGAGCTGTTTTTT.

The chain is built from TRBV10-3 and TRBJ2-1, with 10 bases lining up with TRBD2. Trimming removed 0 bases from V and 4 bases from J; junction bases left unmatched: 6. The CDR3 length is 17 residues. The V gene's germline CDR1 is ENHRY and CDR2 SYGVKD. CDR3: CAISESMQRGGYNEQFF. CDR3 coding DNA: TGTGCCATCAGTGAGTCAATGCAGCGGGGGGGATACAATGAGCAGTTCTTC.

CDR3 DNA sequence: TGTGCCAGCACTCTAGACAGCCTCTATAATTCACCCCTCCACTTT. The encoded protein is CASTLDSLYNSPLHF. The chain couples TRBV6-5 to TRBJ1-6; perhaps TRBD1 as D (5 bases). Trimming removed 7 bases from V and 3 bases from J, with 13 bases in between. Germline CDR1 and CDR2: MNHEY and SVGAGI. The CDR3 is 15 residues long.

This chain connects TRBV11-2 to TRBJ1-1; D remains unclear. The germline V gene encodes CDR1 SGHAT and CDR2 FQNNGV. The CDR3 is 15 amino acids. Trimming removed 1 base at V and 2 bases at J, with 11 bases between. The CDR3 DNA reads as TGTGCCAGCAGCTTAGGGGGAGGTTCTAACACTGAAGCTTTCTTT. Translating gives CASSLGGGSNTEAFF.

This chain links TRBV29-1 with TRBJ1-1, with 7 bases fitting TRBD1. The CDR3 runs 13 residues. In germline, CDR1 is SQVTM, CDR2 ANQGSEA. V trimming: 3 bases; J trimming: 7 bases; junction bases outside the gene matches: 8. This chain's CDR3 is CSVDGGTVNEAFF. The CDR3 bases are TGCAGCGTTGATGGGGGGACAGTGAATGAAGCTTTCTTT.

This chain connects TRBV6-2 or TRBV6-3 to TRBJ1-2; D is unresolved. Germline V gene lookup returns CDR1 MNHEY and CDR2 SVGEGT. This CDR3 is 14 amino acids long. Trimming took 0 bases from V and 8 from J, leaving 13 bases between them. The CDR3 loop is CASSYSPGSRGYTF. DNA for the CDR3: TGTGCCAGCAGTTACTCGCCAGGATCAAGGGGCTACACCTTC.

The rearrangement uses TRBV20-1 and TRBJ2-1, with a tentative D call TRBD2 (7 bases). This CDR3 spans 11 amino acids. The germline gives CDR1 DFQATT, CDR2 SNEGSKA (reference sequence). Trimming took 5 bases from V and 12 from J, leaving 14 bases between them. CDR3 sequence: CSAPNREGQFF. The CDR3 DNA follows: TGCAGTGCTCCCAACAGGGAGGGGCAGTTCTTC.

V and J are TRBV5-5 and TRBJ1-5; weak D call: TRBD1 (6 bases). Looked up from germline, CDR1 is SGHKS and CDR2 is YYEKEE (reference sequence). The CDR3 is 15 amino acids. V was trimmed by 2 bases and J by 4 bases, leaving 13 bases between them. The CDR3 DNA reads TGTGCCAGCAGCTTCGGGGGGCTGGAAAATCAGCCCCAGCATTTT. This codes for CASSFGGLENQPQHF.

The chain combines TRBV4-2 with TRBJ2-2; 8 bases fit TRBD2. CDR1 and CDR2 (germline): LGHNA, YNFKEQ. This CDR3 is built from 17 residues. The V segment lost 0 bases and the J segment 5 bases; nucleotides outside the gene matches: 8. The CDR3 sequence: CASSQEASGGPTGELFF. CDR3 nucleotide sequence: TGTGCCAGCAGCCAAGAGGCTTCGGGGGGGCCGACCGGGGAGCTGTTTTTT.

The chain uses TRBV2 and TRBJ1-2; TRBD1 is a possible D gene (6 bases). In germline, CDR1 is SNHLY, CDR2 FYNNEI. The CDR3 length is 12 residues. V was clipped by 8 bases and J by 7 bases, with 14 bases between them. The CDR3 here is CASAVQGVGYTF. DNA of the CDR3: TGTGCCAGCGCAGTACAGGGAGTTGGCTACACCTTC.

The gene calls are TRBV7-3 and TRBJ2-3, with 11 bases that match TRBD2. V lost 4 bases to trimming and J lost 4 bases; unmatched junction nucleotides: 4. From germline, CDR1 is SGHTA and CDR2 FQGTGA. CDR3 length: 15 amino acids. CDR3 bases: TGTGCCAGCAGCTCTAGCGGGGGGACGGCAGATACGCAGTATTTT. Residues: CASSSSGGTADTQYF. The variable domain in full, completed from reference TRBV7-3 and TRBJ2-3, reads GAGVSQTPSNKVTEKGKYVELRCDPISGHTALYWYRQSLGQGPEFLIYFQGTGAADDSGLPNDRFFAVRPEGSVSTLKIQRTERGDSAVYLCASSSSGGTADTQYFGPGTRLTVL.

The chain has TRBV20-1 and TRBJ2-7, with no clear D. This CDR3 contains 11 residues. V lost 3 bases, J lost 3 bases, and 6 bases lay in between. CDR1 and CDR2 (germline): DFQATT, SNEGSKA (reference sequence). CDR3 in amino acids: CSASADYEQYF. The CDR3 DNA is TGCAGTGCTAGTGCAGACTACGAGCAGTACTTC.

The rearrangement uses TRBV5-5 and TRBJ2-7, with 7 bases aligning to TRBD1. CDR3 length: 16 residues. CDR1 SGHKS and CDR2 YYEKEE come from the germline V gene (reference sequence). The junction had 14 bases not matched to a gene; V was cut back by 3 bases and J by 5 bases. The CDR3 sequence: CASSYPGEGAFHEQYF. The CDR3 region has the DNA TGTGCCAGCAGCTACCCGGGCGAGGGGGCTTTCCACGAGCAGTACTTC.

In DNA, the CDR3 is TGTGCCAGCAGTGCAGAGCGGGGGGGCTCTACAGATACGCAGTATTTT. Its protein product is CASSAERGGSTDTQYF. The chain has TRBV25-1 and TRBJ2-3; 10 positions agree with TRBD2. Per germline, CDR1 MGHDK and CDR2 SYGVNS. The CDR3 length is 16 residues. J was trimmed by 3 bases and V by 4 bases; bases with no gene match: 7.